The 7 T cell receptor beta chains below all came from one sample that was sequenced in a study of identical twins' blood T cells. TCRdb itself ran the 5' RACE reads through MiXCR, one entry per CDR3 protein. This table holds 300,000 to 450,000 distinct CDR3 sequences, roughly 30% found once. The source material was PBMCs. Source of these receptors: a woman aged 18-49 years in good health.

The V call is TRBV29-1, the J call TRBJ2-3; 10 bases match TRBD2. The V segment lost 6 bases and the J segment 2 bases; nucleotides outside the gene matches: 8. The CDR3 runs to 15 residues. Germline CDR1 is SQVTM and CDR2 is ANQGSEA. The CDR3 reads CSVTSSGGYTDTQYF. The CDR3 DNA reads as TGCAGCGTGACATCTAGCGGGGGTTACACAGATACGCAGTATTTT.

In this sample, this clonotype turned up a few times. A read error may explain this, as a much larger clone is one base away. The chain joins TRBV28 to TRBJ1-3; TRBD1 is a possible D gene (6 bases). The V gene lost 6 bases and the J gene lost 0 bases, with 9 bases spanning the gap. The length of the CDR3 is 14 residues. Looked up from germline, CDR1 is MDHEN and CDR2 is SYDVKM. CDR3 sequence: CASSKQGSGNTIYF. The DNA of the CDR3 is TGTGCCAGCAGCAAACAGGGCTCTGGAAACACCATATATTTT.

This clonotype was counted ten times or more. V is TRBV20-1 and J is TRBJ1-3; D perhaps matches TRBD1 (6 bases). Germline CDR1 is DFQATT and CDR2 is SNEGSKA (reference sequence). The CDR3 contains 13 residues. The V end was cut by 5 bases, the J end by 4 bases, with 12 bases between. The CDR3 protein is CSAAGVSGNTIYF. CDR3 nucleotides: TGCAGTGCTGCAGGGGTTTCCGGAAACACCATATATTTT.

This clonotype was observed a handful of times. This rearrangement joins TRBV6-6 to TRBJ2-1, with D unresolved. CDR3 length: 12 amino acids. V gave up 2 bases and J gave up 6 bases, with 5 bases separating them. CDR1 is MNHNY, CDR2 SVGAGI, per germline (reference sequence). The CDR3 region is CASSYRANEQFF. The CDR3 bases are TGTGCCAGCAGTTACCGGGCCAATGAGCAGTTCTTC.

This clonotype was seen a few times. The rearrangement joins TRBV7-9 to TRBJ1-1; TRBD1 is a possible D gene (6 bases). V shed 2 bases and J shed 5 bases, with 12 bases lying between them. Germline V gives CDR1 SEHNR, CDR2 FQNEAQ (reference sequence). This CDR3 comprises 14 residues. DNA for the CDR3: TGTGCCAGCAGCTTATTCGGGGGCCAGACTGAAGCTTTCTTT. Translated: CASSLFGGQTEAFF.

This clonotype was counted a few times. The chain is built from TRBV6-5 and TRBJ2-5; D possibly uses TRBD1 or TRBD2 (5 bases each). From germline, CDR1 is MNHEY and CDR2 SVGAGI. V was cut by 0 bases and J by 2 bases, with 10 bases left in between. This CDR3 has 15 amino acids. As DNA, the CDR3 is TGTGCCAGCAGTTACTCGTGGGGGAATCAAGAGACCCAGTACTTC. Protein product: CASSYSWGNQETQYF.

The rearrangement links TRBV20-1 to TRBJ2-1; 15 nucleotides match TRBD2. In germline, CDR1 is DFQATT, CDR2 SNEGSKA (reference sequence). V lost 5 bases and J lost 9; bases outside the gene matches: 5. The CDR3 covers 14 residues. CDR3 protein: CSAGTSGRRSEQFF. CDR3 bases: TGCAGTGCTGGGACTAGCGGGAGGAGAAGTGAGCAGTTCTTC.